This record concerns one TCR beta chain sequence. This sample was included in a study of T cell changes during pregnancy in multiple sclerosis. Assay used: immunoSEQ multiplex PCR; TCRdb lists only in-frame clones, some missing. The sample has some 37,000 clones; about 89% are singletons. Specimen: CD8+ T cells from peripheral blood mononuclear cells, collected in the third trimester of pregnancy. The TCR was taken from a female donor with multiple sclerosis, enrolled in a pregnancy study.

As DNA, the CDR3 is TGTGCCAGCAGTTACGGTGGGGGGGGAAGAGAGACCCAGTACTTC. This translates into CASSYGGGGRETQYF. The genes are TRBV6-5 and TRBJ2-5; 7 bases are shared with TRBD2. V lost 2 bases and J lost 4; bases outside the gene matches: 7. Germline values: CDR1 MNHEY, CDR2 SVGAGI. CDR3 length: 15 residues.